Described below is a single TCR beta chain sequence and its context. The authors reverse transcribed roughly 0.5 to 1 ug RNA with random hexamers. From the immunoSEQ multiplex PCR reads, TCRdb called clonotypes with MiXCR, one entry per CDR3 protein. The data contain approximately 130,000 distinct CDR3 sequences, around nine tenths of them singletons. The sample is drawn from a study of CD8 T cells in Susac syndrome. Between the trimmed V and J ends, which lost 6 bases and 0 bases, there was a span of 12 bases. This CDR3 is built from 14 residues. CDR1 and CDR2 from the germline V gene are MNHEY and SMNVEV (reference sequence).

The clonotype was recovered from a human donor with multiple sclerosis. Sequencing was carried out using CD8+ T cells from PBMCs. V usage is TRBV27 and J usage is TRBJ2-7; unclear D gene. This CDR3 is CASSPAYSSYEQYF. CDR3 sequence (DNA): TGTGCCAGCAGCCCCGCTTACAGCTCCTACGAGCAGTACTTC.